This T cell receptor (beta chain) was sequenced in a study of T cell changes during pregnancy in multiple sclerosis. TCRdb keeps only in-frame clones here, not all; method: immunoSEQ multiplex PCR. Seen here are 85,000 to 130,000 clones, roughly 93% observed once, and the top ten hold around 0.9%. Deletions cut 1 base from V and 6 bases from J, with 12 bases between. Germline assignment: CDR1 MGHRA and CDR2 YSYEKL. CDR3 size: 15 residues. V usage is TRBV4-1 and J usage is TRBJ1-4; D is perhaps TRBD1 (5 bases). The sequence was obtained from a female donor with multiple sclerosis, enrolled in a pregnancy study. The sample was peripheral blood, taken before pregnancy. The CDR3 region is CASSQVDKRDEKLFF. Here the CDR3 DNA reads TGCGCCAGCAGCCAAGTGGACAAGCGAGATGAAAAACTGTTTTTT.